A single TCR beta chain is shown here with its context. The data are from a study of shared clonotypes between healthy human individuals. This table comes from immunoSEQ multiplex PCR, and its TCRdb copy is limited to in-frame clones, with some not included. The data contain roughly 1,600,000 clones, around 98.5% of them singletons. Between the trimmed V and J ends, which lost 0 bases and 11 bases, there was a span of 10 bases. Per the germline V gene, CDR1 is SGHTA and CDR2 is FQGNSA. This CDR3 is 12 amino acids long. The chain employs TRBV7-2 and TRBJ1-1; D is perhaps TRBD1 (6 bases). The source is a man aged 25-45 years in good health. Sequences were obtained from naive CD4+ T cells sorted from blood. Subset indicated: CD45RA+ positively selected. CDR3 in DNA: TGTGCCAGCAGCTTAGCCGGGACAACGGCTTTCTTT. It codes for CASSLAGTTAFF.